These 5 T cell receptor beta chains were all obtained from the same sample, sequenced in a study of cytomegalovirus exposure and HLA in healthy donors (dated by TCRdb to 2016 to 2017). Library preparation used the immunoSEQ multiplex PCR assay. For the multiplex PCR, a mixture combining 60 forward primers for TCR Vbeta segments and 13 reverse primers for TCR Jbeta segments was used. This immuneACCESS table, as held by TCRdb, lists in-frame sequences with V and J called but not all clones. Of the missing ones, under half trace to an unresolved V gene in checked studies; the others have no known cause. In this sample's table one finds around 210,000 clones. Around 1.1% of the sample is taken by the ten largest. Sequences were obtained from PBMCs. Every receptor here comes from a girl aged 2-15 years in good health and CMV-seropositive.

V and J are TRBV6-1 and TRBJ2-7; D may be TRBD2 (5 bases). The CDR3 has 15 amino acids. Germline CDR1 and CDR2: MNHNS and SASEGT. V was cut by 7 bases and J by 0 bases, with 16 bases left in between. The CDR3 loop is CASNRGGLYSYEQYF. The CDR3 region has the DNA TGTGCCAGCAATCGCGGAGGTCTCTACTCCTACGAGCAGTACTTC.

The V and J genes are TRBV28 and TRBJ1-5; possible D gene TRBD1, 5 bases. CDR1 is MDHEN, CDR2 SYDVKM, per germline. V dropped 5 bases and J dropped 4 bases, with 9 bases sitting between them. This CDR3 has 13 residues. The CDR3 DNA is TGTGCCAGCAGTATCGGGGGGAATCAGCCCCAGCATTTT. Its translation is CASSIGGNQPQHF.

This chain uses TRBV4-1 with TRBJ2-7; 14 nucleotides match TRBD2. The ends lost 3 bases at V and 3 bases at J; junction bases unmatched: 1. CDR1 and CDR2 from the germline V gene are MGHRA and YSYEKL. This CDR3 contains 15 residues. The CDR3 DNA sequence: TGCGCCAGCAGCCACGGGACTAGCGGGAGCTACGAGCAGTACTTC. Translated, it gives CASSHGTSGSYEQYF.

The chain couples TRBV18 to TRBJ2-7; D ambiguous. CDR1 KGHSH and CDR2 LQKENI come from the germline V gene. Between the trimmed V and J ends, which lost 3 bases and 3 bases, there was a span of 6 bases. CDR3 length: 12 amino acids. CDR3 bases: TGTGCCAGCTCACCCCAACACTACGAGCAGTACTTC. As protein: CASSPQHYEQYF.

The DNA for the CDR3 is TGTGCCAGCAGCCTAGCGGGAGCTGGGAACATTCAGTACTTC. Its protein is CASSLAGAGNIQYF. J is TRBJ2-4 and V is TRBV5-4; 10 bases map to TRBD2. The ends lost 4 bases at V and 7 bases at J; junction bases unmatched: 5. CDR1 and CDR2 from the germline V gene are SGHNT and YYREEE (reference sequence). The CDR3 extends over 14 amino acids.